A single sample is the source of the 25 T cell receptor beta chains below, sequenced in a study of cytomegalovirus exposure and HLA in healthy donors. Both 60 Vbeta primers and 13 Jbeta primers went into the PCR. The table came from immunoSEQ multiplex PCR; TCRdb's copy has only in-frame clones and leaves some out. The sample yields roughly 140,000 clones, roughly 75% seen once. The sequencing input was PBMCs. These receptors were taken from a female donor in good health and CMV-seronegative.

The chain recombines TRBV4-3 with TRBJ2-2; weak D call: TRBD2 (6 bases). The CDR3 totals 14 residues. The V gene lost 4 bases and the J gene lost 6 bases, with 12 bases spanning the gap. Germline CDR1 LGHNA, CDR2 YSLEER. This CDR3 is CASSPFSGAGELFF. For the CDR3, the DNA is TGCGCCAGCAGCCCTTTTTCGGGGGCCGGGGAGCTGTTTTTT.

The rearrangement joins TRBV27 to TRBJ2-2, with 9 nucleotides matching TRBD2. The V and J ends lost 2 bases and 0 bases, in that order; junction bases with no gene match: 4. CDR3 length equals 17 residues. The V gene's germline CDR1 is MNHEY and CDR2 SMNVEV (reference sequence). CDR3 protein: CASSLRRLAANTGELFF. CDR3 DNA: TGTGCCAGCAGTTTAAGGCGACTAGCGGCGAACACCGGGGAGCTGTTTTTT.

Only a few counts were recorded for this clone. The chain combines TRBV7-3 with TRBJ2-3; TRBD2 might be the D (6 bases). The germline V and J ends were trimmed by 5 bases and 2 bases, with 14 bases remaining between them. Germline CDR1 is SGHTA and CDR2 is FQGTGA. CDR3 size: 15 residues. CDR3 loop: CASSPIGGYTDTQYF. CDR3 nucleotide sequence: TGTGCCAGCAGCCCCATCGGGGGATACACAGATACGCAGTATTTT.

The rearrangement joins TRBV7-8 to TRBJ2-5, with 9 bases matching TRBD2. Per the germline V gene, CDR1 is SGHVS and CDR2 is FQNEAQ. Trimming removed 7 bases from V and 5 bases from J; junction bases left unmatched: 2. CDR3 size: 12 residues. CDR3 region: CASIGLAETQYF. The CDR3 DNA sequence: TGTGCCAGCATTGGACTAGCGGAGACCCAGTACTTC.

The CDR3 protein is CASSESPGEAFF. In DNA form, the CDR3 reads TGTGCCAGCAGTGAATCTCCAGGGGAGGCTTTCTTT. The rearrangement joins TRBV25-1 to TRBJ1-1; possible D gene TRBD1, 6 bases. The germline gives CDR1 MGHDK, CDR2 SYGVNS. The CDR3 spans 12 residues. Deletions cut 1 base from V and 11 bases from J, with 11 bases between.

The J gene is TRBJ1-5, the V gene TRBV19; no clear D. V was clipped by 11 bases and J by 0 bases, with 14 bases between them. CDR3 size: 14 residues. Germline V gene lookup returns CDR1 LNHDA and CDR2 SQIVND (reference sequence). The CDR3 sequence is CASRGSYSNQPQHF. CDR3 nucleotide sequence: TGTGCCTCACGGGGTAGCTATAGCAATCAGCCCCAGCATTTT.

The chain is built from TRBV4-1 and TRBJ1-2; D uncertain. Deletions cut 0 bases from V and 0 bases from J, with 20 bases between. Germline values: CDR1 MGHRA, CDR2 YSYEKL. The CDR3 contains 19 residues. CDR3 protein: CASSQEMLRLTPANYGYTF. Written as DNA, the CDR3 is TGCGCCAGCAGCCAAGAAATGCTGAGACTAACTCCAGCTAACTATGGCTACACCTTC.

This chain uses TRBV19 with TRBJ2-7; the D is unclear. V shed 9 bases and J shed 3 bases, with 15 bases lying between them. The CDR3 consists of 13 residues. Germline V CDR1 and CDR2: LNHDA, SQIVND (reference sequence). CDR3 bases: TGTGCCAGCTCACCGACACCCAACTACGAGCAGTACTTC. Translating it yields CASSPTPNYEQYF. Full variable domain (outside the CDR3, taken from reference TRBV19 and TRBJ2-7): DGGITQSPKYLFRKEGQNVTLSCEQNLNHDAMYWYRQDPGQGLRLIYYSQIVNDFQKGDIAEGYSVSREKKESFPLTVTSAQKNPTAFYLCASSPTPNYEQYFGPGTRLTVT.

This clone came up once. The CDR3 bases are TGTGCCACCAGCAGATTCCGGACAGGGACCCAAGAGACCCAGTACTTC. Protein product: CATSRFRTGTQETQYF. The V gene is TRBV15, the J gene TRBJ2-5; 8 bases are a match to TRBD1. The CDR3 has 16 residues. Germline CDR1 and CDR2: LNHNV and YYDKDF (reference sequence). V lost 2 bases, J lost 1 base, and 6 bases stayed unmatched.

The chain links TRBV6-7 to TRBJ2-1; no clear D gene. TRBV6-7 belongs to the ORF category, with a function that is uncertain. The V end lost 8 bases, the J end lost 0 bases, and 23 bases lay between the germline ends. The CDR3 spans 18 residues. This chain's CDR3 is CASFVTLILSLSYNEQFF. The CDR3 nucleotides are TGTGCCAGCTTCGTTACTTTAATTTTATCACTCTCCTACAATGAGCAGTTCTTC.

This chain connects TRBV5-1 to TRBJ2-2; possible D gene TRBD2, 5 bases. CDR3 size: 16 residues. The V gene lost 0 bases and the J gene lost 2 bases, with 11 bases spanning the gap. Germline CDR1 SGHRS, CDR2 YFSETQ. CDR3 amino acids: CASSLAGIGNTGELFF. CDR3 nucleotides: TGCGCCAGCAGCTTGGCGGGGATAGGTAACACCGGGGAGCTGTTTTTT.

The gene calls are TRBV6-1 and TRBJ1-2; possibly TRBD1 for D (5 bases). CDR1 and CDR2 from the germline V gene are MNHNS and SASEGT. This CDR3 has 16 amino acids. V was pared by 4 bases and J by 3 bases, with 18 bases between. CDR3 sequence: CASSGPRQFLYYGYTF. CDR3 coding DNA: TGTGCCAGCAGTGGCCCCAGACAGTTCTTATACTATGGCTACACCTTC.

This clone was recorded a few times. CDR3 in DNA: TGTGCCAGCAGCTTAAATCTTGGGCAGGGGGCTTTCTTT. It translates to CASSLNLGQGAFF. V and J are TRBV7-9 and TRBJ1-1; D is perhaps TRBD1 (6 bases). With 2 bases removed from V and 11 bases from J, the gap between germline ends came to 15 bases. The CDR3 runs 13 residues. CDR1 is SEHNR and CDR2 is FQNEAQ in the germline V gene (reference sequence).

The V and J genes are TRBV5-4 and TRBJ2-1; 7 nucleotides agree with TRBD1. The CDR3 is 15 amino acids. Trimming cost V 0 bases and J 8 bases; bases outside gene matches: 8. CDR1 and CDR2 (germline): SGHNT, YYREEE (reference sequence). CDR3 residues: CASSLVRGRGYEQFF. The CDR3 bases are TGTGCCAGCAGCTTGGTAAGGGGGCGTGGGTATGAGCAGTTCTTC.

This chain links TRBV6-1 with TRBJ2-7; D perhaps matches TRBD1 (5 bases). This CDR3 has 16 amino acids. Trimming pared 4 bases from V and 0 bases from J, leaving 16 bases between. Germline loops: CDR1 MNHNS, CDR2 SASEGT. The CDR3 reads CASSGGRSGSSYEQYF. CDR3 bases: TGTGCCAGCAGTGGGGGCCGCTCCGGGTCCTCCTACGAGCAGTACTTC.

This clone was detected once. The chain combines TRBV19 with TRBJ2-1; 7 nucleotides agree with TRBD1. This CDR3 contains 16 residues. With 4 bases clipped from V and 0 bases from J, the junction kept 6 bases outside the gene matches. The germline V gene encodes CDR1 LNHDA and CDR2 SQIVND (reference sequence). The CDR3 reads CASSTPTGISYNEQFF. The CDR3 DNA sequence: TGTGCCAGTAGTACCCCGACAGGGATCTCCTACAATGAGCAGTTCTTC. The entire variable domain, with the rest obtained from reference TRBV19 and TRBJ2-1, is as follows: DGGITQSPKYLFRKEGQNVTLSCEQNLNHDAMYWYRQDPGQGLRLIYYSQIVNDFQKGDIAEGYSVSREKKESFPLTVTSAQKNPTAFYLCASSTPTGISYNEQFFGPGTRLTVL.

V gene TRBV6-1 combines with J gene TRBJ2-5; TRBD1 matches at 8 bases. The J call is in doubt because the DNA end fits TRBJ2-7 better. Germline V CDR1 and CDR2: MNHNS, SASEGT. This CDR3 has 13 residues. CDR3 sequence reads: CASSRDRRNEQYF. CDR3 DNA: TGTGCCAGCTCTCGGGACAGGAGAAACGAGCAGTACTTC.

The chain recombines TRBV5-1 with TRBJ1-2, with D possibly matching TRBD1 (6 bases). The CDR3 has 14 residues. V dropped 2 bases and J dropped 6 bases, with 14 bases sitting between them. In germline, CDR1 is SGHRS, CDR2 YFSETQ. CDR3 nucleotide sequence: TGCGCCAGCAGCTTAGGCGCAGGGGTAAATGGCTACACCTTC. Protein: CASSLGAGVNGYTF.

The chain links TRBV28 to TRBJ1-2; D is unresolved. The germline V gene encodes CDR1 MDHEN and CDR2 SYDVKM. V was cut by 1 base and J by 2 bases, with 8 bases left in between. The CDR3 runs 14 residues. The CDR3 loop is CASSLLLENYGYTF. The CDR3 region has the DNA TGTGCCAGCAGTTTATTATTAGAAAACTATGGCTACACCTTC.

This sequence joins TRBV2 and TRBJ2-3; 13 bases map to TRBD2. Germline assignment: CDR1 SNHLY and CDR2 FYNNEI. There are 16 residues in the CDR3. V gave up 5 bases and J gave up 4 bases; unmatched junction bases: 6. DNA for the CDR3: TGTGCCAGCAGTTCTAGACTAGCGGGGGGACCAGATACGCAGTATTTT. It is translated as CASSSRLAGGPDTQYF.

The chain recombines TRBV28 with TRBJ1-5; no reliable D call. The germline V gene has CDR1 MDHEN and CDR2 SYDVKM. The CDR3 is made up of 14 amino acids. V lost 2 bases to trimming and J lost 4 bases, with 9 bases between them. As DNA, the CDR3 is TGTGCCAGCAGTTTAGTACTGGAGAATCAGCCCCAGCATTTT. It translates to CASSLVLENQPQHF. Complete variable domain (other parts from reference TRBV28 and TRBJ1-5): DVKVTQSSRYLVKRTGEKVFLECVQDMDHENMFWYRQDPGLGLRLIYFSYDVKMKEKGDIPEGYSVSREKKERFSLILESASTNQTSMYLCASSLVLENQPQHFGDGTRLSIL.

This clone was detected once. The V gene is TRBV9, the J gene TRBJ1-1; D is ambiguous. V was cut by 0 bases and J by 2 bases, with 11 bases left in between. The CDR3 covers 15 residues. Germline-derived CDR1 and CDR2 are SGDLS and YYNGEE. CDR3 sequence reads: CASSVDNRANTEAFF. The CDR3 DNA is TGTGCCAGCAGCGTAGATAACAGAGCTAACACTGAAGCTTTCTTT.

The gene calls are TRBV6-1 and TRBJ1-2; D possibly corresponds to TRBD1 (5 bases). The length of the CDR3 is 14 residues. From germline, CDR1 is MNHNS and CDR2 SASEGT. V was cut by 4 bases and J by 1 base, with 10 bases left in between. The CDR3 DNA reads TGTGCCAGCAGTGGCCGGACACTTAACTATGGCTACACCTTC. Translated, it gives CASSGRTLNYGYTF.

This chain uses TRBV19 with TRBJ2-1; 13 nucleotides line up with TRBD2. V shed 5 bases and J 5 bases; nucleotides not matched to a gene: 3. The CDR3 extends over 15 amino acids. In germline, CDR1 is LNHDA, CDR2 SQIVND (reference sequence). For the CDR3, the DNA is TGTGCCAGTAGTGGGACTAGCGGGGACCACAATGAGCAGTTCTTC. This encodes CASSGTSGDHNEQFF.

The V and J genes are TRBV28 and TRBJ2-7, with TRBD2 matching 8 bases. Germline V CDR1 and CDR2: MDHEN, SYDVKM. J was trimmed by 8 bases and V by 6 bases; bases with no gene match: 12. The CDR3 runs 14 residues. The CDR3 nucleotides read TGTGCCAGCAGCCCAGGGACTAGTCGGTCGCAGCAGTACTTC. This translates into CASSPGTSRSQQYF. Based on the CDR3 plus reference TRBV28 and TRBJ2-7, the full variable domain is DVKVTQSSRYLVKRTGEKVFLECVQDMDHENMFWYRQDPGLGLRLIYFSYDVKMKEKGDIPEGYSVSREKKERFSLILESASTNQTSMYLCASSPGTSRSQQYFGPGTRLTVT.